The 32 T cell receptor beta chains listed next were all sequenced from one sample in a study of blood T cells in healthy people across ages. Combining a sample-barcoded 5' primer with a J-beta primer mix, a second PCR ran for about 6 to 12 cycles. TCRdb reprocessed the 5' RACE reads with MiXCR, giving one entry per CDR3 protein. This table holds about 680,000 distinct CDR3 sequences, 49% found once. Sequencing was carried out using blood. All receptors derive from a woman aged 55-69 years in good health.

The table lists this clonotype with a count of one. The genes are TRBV7-2 and TRBJ2-7; no clear D. The germline CDR1 and CDR2 sequences are SGHTA and FQGNSA. There are 12 residues in the CDR3. The V end was cut by 6 bases, the J end by 6 bases, with 12 bases between. Written as DNA, the CDR3 is TGTGCCAGCAGTAACCGGGTGTGCGAGCAGTACTTC. Translated, it gives CASSNRVCEQYF.

The gene calls are TRBV7-2 and TRBJ2-1, with 7 bases matching TRBD2. Germline CDR1 reads SGHTA; CDR2 reads FQGNSA. V trimming: 2 bases; J trimming: 7 bases; junction bases outside the gene matches: 14. The CDR3 sequence is 17 residues long. The CDR3 is CASSLPLGVAGGNEQFF. CDR3 nucleotides: TGTGCCAGCAGCTTACCGCTCGGAGTAGCGGGTGGGAATGAGCAGTTCTTC.

The rearrangement links TRBV11-2 to TRBJ2-3, with D possibly called TRBD1 or TRBD2 (5 bases each). Germline V lookup: CDR1 SGHAT, CDR2 FQNNGV. CDR3 length: 15 amino acids. V gave up 5 bases and J gave up 4 bases, with 16 bases separating them. CDR3 sequence (DNA): TGTGCCAGCAGCCATGGGACCCTTCAAGCAGATACGCAGTATTTT. It specifies CASSHGTLQADTQYF.

The V call is TRBV20-1, the J call TRBJ1-2; D unresolved. The V and J ends lost 3 bases and 0 bases respectively, with 14 bases between them. This CDR3 is built from 15 residues. Germline V gene data show CDR1 as DFQATT and CDR2 as SNEGSKA (reference sequence). The chain's CDR3 is CSARIALAANYGYTF. CDR3 sequence (DNA): TGCAGTGCTAGGATTGCACTAGCCGCTAACTATGGCTACACCTTC.

J is TRBJ2-5 and V is TRBV7-9; 8 bases are shared with TRBD2. J gave up 5 bases and V 4 bases, and 6 bases lay outside the gene matches. Germline CDR1 SEHNR, CDR2 FQNEAQ (reference sequence). This CDR3 region has 14 residues. The CDR3 DNA is TGTGCCAGCAGCTATAGCGGGGTCCGGGAGACCCAGTACTTC. It yields the protein CASSYSGVRETQYF.

V gene TRBV4-2 combines with J gene TRBJ1-6; 8 bases map to TRBD1. Germline CDR1 is LGHNA and CDR2 is YNFKEQ. Losses at the gene ends were 2 bases for V and 7 bases for J; bases not matched to a gene: 1. The CDR3 is 14 residues long. CDR3 protein: CASSQQGANSPLHF. The CDR3 nucleotides read TGTGCCAGCAGCCAACAGGGGGCAAATTCACCCCTCCACTTT.

The chain uses TRBV15 and TRBJ2-3; 11 nucleotides match TRBD2. The length of the CDR3 is 16 residues. Trimming removed 0 bases from V and 3 bases from J; junction bases left unmatched: 2. The germline V gene has CDR1 LNHNV and CDR2 YYDKDF (reference sequence). The CDR3 sequence is CATSRELAGETDTQYF. CDR3 in DNA: TGTGCCACCAGCAGAGAACTAGCGGGAGAGACAGATACGCAGTATTTT.

The chain has TRBV9 and TRBJ2-1, with D unclear. The CDR3 spans 14 residues. CDR1 and CDR2 from the germline V gene are SGDLS and YYNGEE. Trimming shortened V by 0 bases and J by 12 bases, and 16 bases separated the two germline ends. The CDR3 spells CASSVADGLERQFF. The CDR3 DNA follows: TGTGCCAGCAGCGTAGCGGACGGCCTTGAAAGGCAGTTCTTC.

V and J are TRBV12-3 or TRBV12-4 and TRBJ2-4; TRBD1 matches 7 bases. CDR3 length equals 16 residues. The V segment lost 3 bases and the J segment 1 base; nucleotides outside the gene matches: 6. This CDR3 is CASSLRGGIAKNIQYF. The CDR3 region has the DNA TGTGCCAGCAGTTTGAGAGGGGGCATTGCCAAAAACATTCAGTACTTC.

Regarding this clonotype: One end of the junction varies from germline; a read error may be responsible. This chain connects TRBV29-1 to TRBJ2-1, with TRBD1 identical over 7 bases. CDR1 is SQVTM, CDR2 ANQGSEA, per germline. The CDR3 sequence is 13 residues long. The CDR3 DNA follows: TGCAGCGCCGACCCGGGACAGTACAAGGAGCAGTTCTTC. Translated: CSADPGQYKEQFF.

Notes on this clonotype: This clone may be a read error of a much larger clone one base away. The V and J genes are TRBV10-3 and TRBJ2-6; 15 nucleotides align to TRBD2. Germline CDR1 and CDR2: ENHRY and SYGVKD. This CDR3 spans 17 amino acids. The CDR3 DNA follows: TGTGCCATCAGGGGACTAGCGGGAGGAAGTGGGGCCAACGTCCCGACTTTC. This gives the protein CAIRGLAGGSGANVPTF.

This clonotype was counted between two and nine times. The CDR3 here is CSLFRTGYEQYF. The CDR3 nucleotides read TGCAGCCTCTTCAGGACGGGCTACGAGCAGTACTTC. The chain uses TRBV20-1 and TRBJ2-7, with D unresolved. Per germline, CDR1 DFQATT and CDR2 SNEGSKA (reference sequence). The CDR3 is 12 residues long.

This chain connects TRBV7-3 to TRBJ2-1, with 8 bases that match TRBD1. The CDR3 sequence is 15 residues long. The germline gives CDR1 SGHTA, CDR2 FQGTGA. The junction had 13 bases not matched to a gene; V was cut back by 2 bases and J by 13 bases. CDR3 in DNA: TGTGCCAGCAGCTTATCGGCTGTGGGACAGGCACAACAGTTCTTC. Protein: CASSLSAVGQAQQFF. Supplemented by reference TRBV7-3 and TRBJ2-1, the full variable domain reads GAGVSQTPSNKVTEKGKYVELRCDPISGHTALYWYRQSLGQGPEFLIYFQGTGAADDSGLPNDRFFAVRPEGSVSTLKIQRTERGDSAVYLCASSLSAVGQAQQFFGPGTRLTVL.

In DNA form, the CDR3 reads TGCAGCGTTGATGACCCCGGGAGACAAGAGACCCAGTACTTC. As protein: CSVDDPGRQETQYF. The chain employs TRBV29-1 and TRBJ2-5; weak D call: TRBD2 (6 bases). Germline V gives CDR1 SQVTM, CDR2 ANQGSEA. V gave up 3 bases and J gave up 2 bases, with 13 bases separating them. There are 14 residues in the CDR3.

The sample holds many counts of this clonotype. This sequence joins TRBV7-2 and TRBJ1-2, with D unresolved. The V end lost 1 base, the J end lost 6 bases, and 9 bases lay between the germline ends. The germline V gene encodes CDR1 SGHTA and CDR2 FQGNSA. The CDR3 contains 13 residues. The CDR3 DNA sequence: TGTGCCAGCAGCTTAGGTTCGGGTAATGGCTACACCTTC. Its protein product is CASSLGSGNGYTF.

For this clonotype: One junction end does not reproduce the germline sequence, and a read error may be involved. The chain links TRBV7-9 to TRBJ2-1, with unresolved D. This CDR3 region has 15 residues. Germline V gene data show CDR1 as SEHNR and CDR2 as FQNEAQ (reference sequence). The CDR3 protein is CACSLVPASHNEQFF. As DNA, the CDR3 is TGTGCCTGCAGCTTAGTCCCGGCCAGTCACAATGAGCAGTTCTTC.

The V and J genes are TRBV24-1 and TRBJ1-4, with a weak D call TRBD1 (6 bases). Looked up from germline, CDR1 is KGHDR and CDR2 is SFDVKD. The CDR3 has 15 residues. V was pared by 6 bases and J by 4 bases, with 14 bases between. CDR3: CATSTSGGGNEKLFF. The CDR3 coding sequence is TGTGCCACCAGTACGTCAGGAGGGGGTAATGAAAAACTGTTTTTT.

This chain uses TRBV7-6 with TRBJ2-7; D is unresolved. The CDR3 is made up of 14 amino acids. Germline V gives CDR1 SGHVS, CDR2 FNYEAQ. V lost 5 bases to trimming and J lost 3 bases, with 14 bases between them. CDR3 residues: CASSPSQDNYEQYF. The CDR3 DNA reads TGTGCCAGCAGCCCAAGTCAAGACAACTACGAGCAGTACTTC.

The gene calls are TRBV12-5 and TRBJ2-3; 7 bases agree with TRBD1. The CDR3 loop spans 17 amino acids. The germline CDR1 and CDR2 sequences are LGHNT and FRNRAP. After removal of 8 bases from V and 2 bases from J, the junction contained 16 bases not matched to a gene. CDR3 in amino acids: CASRGRWERPNTDTQYF. For the CDR3, the DNA is TGTGCTAGTAGGGGGCGATGGGAACGACCTAACACAGATACGCAGTATTTT.

The chain has TRBV20-1 and TRBJ2-4; D not resolved. CDR1 and CDR2 (germline): DFQATT, SNEGSKA (reference sequence). This CDR3 contains 12 residues. V lost 2 bases, J lost 9 bases, and 11 bases lay in between. For the CDR3, the DNA is TGCAGTGCTAGATTCCCGGTCGGCATTCAGTACTTC. It translates to CSARFPVGIQYF.

V and J are TRBV27 and TRBJ2-1; maybe TRBD2 (5 bases). The germline V gene has CDR1 MNHEY and CDR2 SMNVEV (reference sequence). The length of the CDR3 is 15 residues. Trimming removed 5 bases from V and 0 bases from J, with 11 bases in between. The CDR3 coding sequence is TGTGCCAGCAGTCCAGCGGTGAGCTCCTACAATGAGCAGTTCTTC. This gives the protein CASSPAVSSYNEQFF.

The V and J genes are TRBV28 and TRBJ2-1; D ambiguous. The CDR3 extends over 15 amino acids. V lost 4 bases to trimming and J lost 3 bases, with 13 bases between them. Germline V gene data show CDR1 as MDHEN and CDR2 as SYDVKM. CDR3 in amino acids: CASSSLPAGYNEQFF. DNA of the CDR3: TGTGCCAGCAGTTCTCTCCCAGCAGGCTACAATGAGCAGTTCTTC.

As regards this clonotype: A read error may produce the germline difference seen at one junction end. The CDR3: CAGSPDRGREANEKLFF. CDR3 nucleotides: TGTGCCGGCAGCCCGGACAGGGGGCGGGAGGCTAATGAAAAACTGTTTTTT. V usage is TRBV5-6 and J usage is TRBJ1-4; TRBD1 matches 11 bases. The V gene's germline CDR1 is SGHDT and CDR2 YYEEEE. The CDR3 totals 17 residues.

The chain has TRBV9 and TRBJ1-2, with a weak D call TRBD1 (6 bases). Deletions cut 3 bases from V and 5 bases from J, with 14 bases between. The germline V gene has CDR1 SGDLS and CDR2 YYNGEE. The CDR3 is 14 residues long. CDR3 DNA: TGTGCCAGCAGCGGTTCGACAGGACGGTATGGCTACACCTTC. Translation: CASSGSTGRYGYTF.

The rearrangement joins TRBV2 to TRBJ2-1, with 16 bases identical to TRBD2. CDR1 and CDR2 from the germline V gene are SNHLY and FYNNEI. V gave up 5 bases and J gave up 13 bases; unmatched junction bases: 5. There are 14 residues in the CDR3. CDR3: CASSHGTSGRGQFF. Here the CDR3 DNA reads TGTGCCAGCAGTCATGGGACTAGCGGGAGGGGACAGTTCTTC.

This clonotype appeared a few times. The gene calls are TRBV12-3 or TRBV12-4 and TRBJ1-2; the D is unclear. The CDR3 has 11 residues. The ends were cut back, 3 bases at V and 9 bases at J, with 8 bases in the middle. CDR3 sequence: CASSFARSYTF. The CDR3 nucleotides read TGTGCCAGCAGTTTCGCGCGGAGCTACACCTTC.

This clonotype appeared a few times. V gene TRBV4-3 combines with J gene TRBJ2-5; TRBD2 matches 9 bases. There are 17 residues in the CDR3. Germline trimming cut 2 bases from V and 11 bases from J; bases unmatched to any gene: 18. CDR1 is LGHNA, CDR2 YSLEER, per germline. CDR3 coding DNA: TGCGCCAGCAGCCAAAGCCGAGGGACTAGCATCCCCAATGAGCAGTACTTC. Translating it yields CASSQSRGTSIPNEQYF.

This clonotype was counted only a few times. J is TRBJ2-7 and V is TRBV7-3; 9 bases are a match to TRBD2. This CDR3 has 15 amino acids. J gave up 3 bases and V 4 bases, and 7 bases lay outside the gene matches. The germline CDR1 and CDR2 sequences are SGHTA and FQGTGA. CDR3 DNA: TGTGCCAGCAGCTCATCCGGGACTAGCATCTACGAGCAGTACTTC. This gives the protein CASSSSGTSIYEQYF.

This clonotype was recorded a few times. This chain joins TRBV20-1 and TRBJ2-5; maybe TRBD2 (5 bases). CDR1 DFQATT and CDR2 SNEGSKA come from the germline V gene (reference sequence). V gave up 6 bases and J gave up 2 bases, with 13 bases separating them. CDR3 size: 13 residues. The CDR3 region is CSAVANGQETQYF. The DNA for the CDR3 is TGCAGTGCGGTAGCGAACGGACAAGAGACCCAGTACTTC.

The sample holds a few counts of this clonotype. This CDR3 reads CASTQDQETQYF. In nucleotides, the CDR3 is TGTGCCAGCACACAGGACCAAGAGACCCAGTACTTC. This chain links TRBV28 with TRBJ2-5; D may be TRBD1 (5 bases). Germline loops: CDR1 MDHEN, CDR2 SYDVKM. This CDR3 is built from 12 residues. Between the trimmed V and J ends, which lost 7 bases and 0 bases, there was a span of 6 bases.

The chain combines TRBV7-2 with TRBJ2-1; tentative D call: TRBD2 (6 bases). Germline V gives CDR1 SGHTA, CDR2 FQGNSA. The CDR3 length is 15 residues. The germline V and J ends were trimmed by 7 bases and 9 bases, with 22 bases remaining between them. The CDR3 reads CASNKLFGGLGEQFF. In DNA, the CDR3 is TGTGCCAGCAACAAACTATTTGGAGGGCTCGGTGAGCAGTTCTTC.

This clonotype was recorded a few times. The V call is TRBV20-1, the J call TRBJ2-7; no definite D call. The ends were cut back, 3 bases at V and 4 bases at J, with 10 bases in the middle. The CDR3 has 12 amino acids. Germline CDR1 reads DFQATT; CDR2 reads SNEGSKA (reference sequence). In nucleotides, the CDR3 is TGCAGTGCTAGGGATCAAATTTACGAGCAGTACTTC. This encodes CSARDQIYEQYF.